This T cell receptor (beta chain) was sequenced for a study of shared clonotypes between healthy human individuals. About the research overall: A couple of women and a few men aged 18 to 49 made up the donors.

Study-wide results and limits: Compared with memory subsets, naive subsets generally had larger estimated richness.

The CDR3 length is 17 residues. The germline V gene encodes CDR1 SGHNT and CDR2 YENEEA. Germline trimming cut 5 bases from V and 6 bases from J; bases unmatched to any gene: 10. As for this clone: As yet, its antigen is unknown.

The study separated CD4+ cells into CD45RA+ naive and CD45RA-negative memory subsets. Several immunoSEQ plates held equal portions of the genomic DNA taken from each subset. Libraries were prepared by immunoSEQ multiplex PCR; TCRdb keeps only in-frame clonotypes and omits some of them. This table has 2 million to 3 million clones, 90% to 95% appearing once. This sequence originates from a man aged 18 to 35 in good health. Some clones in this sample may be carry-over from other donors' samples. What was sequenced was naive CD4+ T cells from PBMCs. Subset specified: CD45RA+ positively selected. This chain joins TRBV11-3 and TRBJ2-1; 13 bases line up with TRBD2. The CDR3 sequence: CASSPTSGRPGGNEQFF. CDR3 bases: TGTGCCAGCAGCCCGACTAGCGGGAGGCCAGGGGGCAATGAGCAGTTCTTC.